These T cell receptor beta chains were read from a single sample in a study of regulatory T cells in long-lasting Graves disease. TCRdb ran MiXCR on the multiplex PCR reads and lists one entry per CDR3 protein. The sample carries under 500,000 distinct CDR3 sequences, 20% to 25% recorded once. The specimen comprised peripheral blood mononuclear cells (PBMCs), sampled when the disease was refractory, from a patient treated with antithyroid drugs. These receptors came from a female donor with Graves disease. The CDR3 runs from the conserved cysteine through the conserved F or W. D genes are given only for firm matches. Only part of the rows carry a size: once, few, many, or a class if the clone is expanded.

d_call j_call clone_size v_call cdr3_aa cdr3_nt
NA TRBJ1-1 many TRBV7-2 CASTPAAGAYTEAFF TGTGCCAGCACCCCGGCCGCGGGGGCTTACACTGAAGCTTTCTTT
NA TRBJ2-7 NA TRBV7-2 CASSLAEAGYEQYF TGTGCCAGCAGCTTAGCGGAAGCAGGCTACGAGCAGTACTTC
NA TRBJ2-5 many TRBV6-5 CASSYSSGLGSETQYF TGTGCCAGCAGTTACTCTAGCGGACTTGGTTCAGAGACCCAGTACTTC
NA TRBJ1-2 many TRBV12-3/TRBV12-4 CASSEQGVGYTF TGTGCCAGCAGCGAACAGGGTGTTGGCTACACCTTC
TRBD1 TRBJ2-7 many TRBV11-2 CASSLWGQLDEQYF TGTGCCAGCAGCTTATGGGGACAGCTGGACGAGCAGTACTTC
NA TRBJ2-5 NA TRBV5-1 CASSPSYGGRETQYF TGCGCCAGCAGCCCCTCTTATGGAGGGCGGGAGACCCAGTACTTC
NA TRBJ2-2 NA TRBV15 CATSRNPGDTGGLFF TGTGCCACCAGCCGAAACCCAGGGGACACCGGGGGGCTGTTTTTT
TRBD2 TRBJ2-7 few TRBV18 CASSLSGPGGSPYEQYF TGTGCCAGCTCACTGAGCGGCCCGGGGGGGTCGCCCTACGAGCAGTACTTC
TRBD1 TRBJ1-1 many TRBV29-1 CSVEEGGQPNTEAFF TGCAGCGTTGAAGAGGGGGGACAGCCGAACACTGAAGCTTTCTTT
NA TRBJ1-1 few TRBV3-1 CASSQAWRNTEAFF TGTGCCAGCAGCCAAGCCTGGAGGAACACTGAAGCTTTCTTT
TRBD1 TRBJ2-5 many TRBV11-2 CASSPGDRQETQYF TGTGCCAGCAGCCCCGGGGACAGGCAAGAGACCCAGTACTTC
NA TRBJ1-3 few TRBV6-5 CASSYSSHTIYF TGTGCCAGCAGTTACTCGTCTCACACCATATATTTT
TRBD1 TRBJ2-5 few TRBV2 CASSDGRGKTQYF TGTGCCAGCAGTGATGGCAGGGGGAAGACCCAGTACTTC
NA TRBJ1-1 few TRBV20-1 CSAQIGKDEAFF TGCAGTGCCCAGATAGGGAAGGATGAAGCTTTCTTT
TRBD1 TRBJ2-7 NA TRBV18 CASSPNSGTGGRNPYEQYF TGTGCCAGCTCACCAAACTCAGGGACAGGGGGCAGAAACCCCTACGAGCAGTACTTC
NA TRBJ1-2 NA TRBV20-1 CSATDSPYGYTF TGCAGTGCTACCGACAGTCCCTATGGCTACACCTTC
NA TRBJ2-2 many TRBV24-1 CATSDVFKGNTGELFF TGTGCCACCAGTGACGTCTTCAAGGGGAACACCGGGGAGCTGTTTTTT
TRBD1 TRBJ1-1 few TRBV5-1 CASSSGTGGKVRGTEAFF TGCGCCAGCAGCTCAGGGACAGGGGGAAAGGTGAGGGGCACTGAAGCTTTCTTT
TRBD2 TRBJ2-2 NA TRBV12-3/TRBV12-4 CASSLPTNTGETSGRAGELFF TGTGCCAGCAGTTTACCCACGAACACAGGGGAAACTAGCGGGAGAGCCGGGGAGCTGTTTTTT
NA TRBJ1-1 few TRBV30 CAWSVKVPNTEAFF TGTGCCTGGAGTGTGAAGGTACCTAACACTGAAGCTTTCTTT
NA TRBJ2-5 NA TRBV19 CASSSRGRGETQYF TGTGCCAGTAGTTCTCGGGGGAGAGGAGAGACCCAGTACTTC
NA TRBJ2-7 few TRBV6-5 CASSYSPSSYEQYF TGTGCCAGCAGTTACTCGCCCAGCTCCTACGAGCAGTACTTC
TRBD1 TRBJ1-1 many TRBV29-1 CSVEEGTGASEAFF TGCAGCGTTGAAGAAGGGACAGGGGCATCTGAAGCTTTCTTT
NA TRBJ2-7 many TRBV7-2 CASSLPGVAYEQYF TGTGCCAGCAGCCTCCCGGGGGTAGCCTACGAGCAGTACTTC
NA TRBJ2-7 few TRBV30 CAWSRGSGGEQYF TGTGCCTGGAGTCGGGGGTCAGGGGGCGAGCAGTACTTC
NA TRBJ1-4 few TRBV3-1 CASSHRQEKNEKLFF TGTGCCAGCAGCCATCGACAGGAAAAAAATGAAAAACTGTTCTTT
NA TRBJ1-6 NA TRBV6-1 CASQGRGDSPLHF TGTGCCAGCCAGGGGCGCGGGGATTCACCCCTCCACTTT
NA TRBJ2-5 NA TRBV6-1 CASRSRKETQYF TGTGCCAGCAGATCGAGGAAAGAGACCCAGTACTTC
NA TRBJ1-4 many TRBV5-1 CASSLSVTATNEKLFF TGCGCCAGCAGCTTGTCGGTCACTGCAACTAATGAAAAACTGTTTTTT
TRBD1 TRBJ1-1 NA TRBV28 CASTGSPGTENTEAFF TGTGCCAGCACTGGTTCTCCAGGGACAGAGAACACTGAAGCTTTCTTT
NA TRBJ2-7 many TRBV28 CASSLSLGLSYEQYF TGTGCCAGCAGTTTATCCCTAGGATTGTCCTACGAGCAGTACTTC
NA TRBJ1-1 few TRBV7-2 CASSLGAGAGAEAFF TGTGCCAGCAGCTTAGGGGCGGGCGCGGGCGCTGAAGCTTTCTTT
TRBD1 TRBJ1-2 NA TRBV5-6 CASSFLGQGARYGYTF TGTGCCAGCAGCTTCCTTGGACAGGGGGCTCGCTATGGCTACACCTTC
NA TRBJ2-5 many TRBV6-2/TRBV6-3 CASSKPWGGAQETQYF TGTGCCAGCAGTAAACCCTGGGGCGGGGCCCAAGAGACCCAGTACTTC
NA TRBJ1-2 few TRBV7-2 CVSSLPGQPYGYTF TGTGTCAGCAGCTTACCCGGACAGCCCTATGGCTACACCTTC
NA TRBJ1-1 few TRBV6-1 CASSRTEASF TGTGCCAGCAGTAGGACTGAAGCTTCCTTT
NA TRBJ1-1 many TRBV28 CASRRTVSNTEAFF TGTGCCAGCAGGAGAACAGTCTCGAACACTGAAGCTTTCTTT
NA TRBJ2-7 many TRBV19 CASSIVAGTYEQYF TGTGCCAGTAGTATTGTGGCAGGAACCTACGAGCAGTACTTC
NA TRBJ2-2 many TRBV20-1 CSARDTGELFF TGCAGTGCTCGGGACACCGGGGAGCTGTTTTTT
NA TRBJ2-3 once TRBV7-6 CASSLFGGGDTQYF TGTGCCAGCAGCTTATTTGGGGGAGGAGATACGCAGTATTTT
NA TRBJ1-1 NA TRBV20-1 CSARVRSHLGNTEAFF TGCAGTGCTAGAGTTCGTTCGCACCTAGGGAACACTGAAGCTTTCTTT
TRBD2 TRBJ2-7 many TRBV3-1 CASSSTSGKGYEQYF TGTGCCAGCAGTTCGACTAGCGGTAAAGGCTACGAGCAGTACTTC
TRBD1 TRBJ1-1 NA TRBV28 CASSFRTGGEAFF TGTGCCAGCAGTTTTCGGACAGGAGGAGAAGCTTTCTTT
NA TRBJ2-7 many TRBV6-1 CASSDWSSYEQYF TGTGCCAGCAGCGACTGGAGCTCCTACGAGCAGTACTTC
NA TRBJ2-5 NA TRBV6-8 CVSSYSSGRWTQYF TGTGTCAGCAGTTACAGTAGCGGCCGGTGGACCCAGTACTTC
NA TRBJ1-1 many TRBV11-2 CASSPTKTEAFF TGTGCCAGCAGCCCTACTAAAACTGAAGCTTTCTTT
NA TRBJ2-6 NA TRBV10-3 CAISESIVLSGANVLTF TGTGCCATCAGTGAGTCGATAGTACTCTCTGGGGCCAACGTCCTGACTTTC
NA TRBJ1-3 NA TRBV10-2 CASSDPSRAGGNTIYF TGCGCCAGCAGTGACCCCTCCAGGGCCGGAGGAAACACCATATATTTT
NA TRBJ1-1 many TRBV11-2 CASSLAGRKIGPYTEAFF TGTGCCAGCAGCTTAGCGGGCAGAAAGATTGGACCTTACACTGAAGCTTTCTTT